The 22 T cell receptor beta chains listed next were all sequenced from one sample in a study of a mutant IDH1 vaccine in newly diagnosed glioma. Antigen specificity for these receptors is unknown. The assay was immunoSEQ multiplex PCR, and TCRdb's table has in-frame clones only and misses some. This sample has about 65,000 clones; about 85% occur once, and the top ten carry about 4%. The time point here: week 23, last vaccination. Every vaccine dose comprised 300 ug of mutant IDH1 20-mer peptide plus topical imiquimod. Sequences were derived from PBMCs, sampled from a glioma patient whose treatment included an IDH1 peptide vaccine. The receptors derive from a man aged 25-45 years with glioma.

The V and J genes are TRBV5-1 and TRBJ2-5; tentatively, D is TRBD2 (7 bases). The V gene's germline CDR1 is SGHRS and CDR2 YFSETQ. CDR3 size: 15 residues. The V end was cut by 0 bases, the J end by 1 base, with 10 bases between. DNA for the CDR3: TGCGCCAGCAGCTTGGGCGGGGGCCCCCAAGAGACCCAGTACTTC. Amino acids: CASSLGGGPQETQYF.

The rearrangement joins TRBV5-6 to TRBJ2-1; 10 bases are a match to TRBD1. The CDR3 is 17 amino acids. The junction had 13 bases not matched to a gene; V was cut back by 4 bases and J by 6 bases. Germline V gene data show CDR1 as SGHDT and CDR2 as YYEEEE. The CDR3 DNA reads as TGTGCCAGCAGCGGGGGACAGGGGTTAGGGAAAGGCAATGAGCAGTTCTTC. Translated, it gives CASSGGQGLGKGNEQFF.

The rearrangement uses TRBV7-9 and TRBJ2-1; D is possibly TRBD1 (5 bases). CDR3 length: 17 residues. V gave up 4 bases and J gave up 0 bases, with 16 bases separating them. Germline-derived CDR1 and CDR2 are SEHNR and FQNEAQ (reference sequence). The CDR3 DNA sequence: TGTGCCAGCAGCTATAGTACCGTACAGGTCTCCTACAATGAGCAGTTCTTC. Its translation is CASSYSTVQVSYNEQFF.

This clone was seen only once. The rearrangement uses TRBV6-4 and TRBJ2-3, with 9 bases identical to TRBD2. Germline V gene sequence: CDR1 MRHNA, CDR2 SNTAGT. This CDR3 has 15 residues. Germline trimming cut 6 bases from V and 2 bases from J; bases unmatched to any gene: 6. Here the CDR3 reads CASSVAGALTDTQYF. The CDR3, as DNA: TGTGCCAGCAGCGTAGCGGGGGCCCTCACAGATACGCAGTATTTT.

J is TRBJ1-3 and V is TRBV6-1, with a weak D call TRBD1 (6 bases). The CDR3 spans 15 residues. Germline V lookup: CDR1 MNHNS, CDR2 SASEGT. Trimming removed 3 bases at V and 2 bases at J, with 11 bases between. CDR3 loop: CASSEDGGPGNTIYF. For the CDR3, the DNA is TGTGCCAGCAGTGAGGACGGGGGCCCTGGAAACACCATATATTTT.

The chain joins TRBV19 to TRBJ1-3; D gene unclear. Germline V gene lookup returns CDR1 LNHDA and CDR2 SQIVND (reference sequence). V was clipped by 4 bases and J by 0 bases, with 13 bases between them. CDR3 length equals 16 residues. The CDR3 region has the DNA TGTGCCAGTAGTAGATTATTGGTTTACTCTGGAAACACCATATATTTT. Residues: CASSRLLVYSGNTIYF.

The rearrangement joins TRBV2 to TRBJ2-5, with D hard to call. TRBJ2-7 explains the end of the DNA better; the J call may be wrong. The CDR3 consists of 12 residues. Per germline, CDR1 SNHLY and CDR2 FYNNEI. DNA for the CDR3: TGTGCCACCTCGGCAGGAACCTACGAGCAGTACTTC. Its translation is CATSAGTYEQYF.

This chain joins TRBV12-5 and TRBJ2-5, with a possible D match to TRBD1 (6 bases). The V end lost 2 bases, the J end lost 1 base, and 17 bases lay between the germline ends. CDR3 length: 17 amino acids. Germline V CDR1 and CDR2: LGHNT, FRNRAP. CDR3 residues: CASGLFPGVALQETQYF. DNA for the CDR3: TGTGCTAGTGGTTTGTTCCCAGGGGTTGCGCTCCAAGAGACCCAGTACTTC.

This clone has just a few counts. Other nucleotide sequences in the sample specify the same CDR3. The chain combines TRBV7-9 with TRBJ1-4, with 9 bases aligning to TRBD1. Germline V gene sequence: CDR1 SEHNR, CDR2 FQNEAQ (reference sequence). V was clipped by 4 bases and J by 7 bases; unmatched bases: 4. The CDR3 totals 14 residues. CDR3 in amino acids: CASSSTGGSEKLFF. CDR3 in DNA: TGTGCCAGCAGCTCCACAGGGGGCAGTGAAAAACTGTTTTTT.

The CDR3 loop is CASSPEGQGTEAFF. Here the CDR3 DNA reads TGTGCCAGCTCACCTGAGGGACAGGGCACTGAAGCTTTCTTT. V gene TRBV18 combines with J gene TRBJ1-1; the match to TRBD1 covers 9 bases. The germline V gene encodes CDR1 KGHSH and CDR2 LQKENI. CDR3 length: 14 amino acids. Trimming removed 3 bases from V and 4 bases from J; junction bases left unmatched: 3.

V gene TRBV5-4 combines with J gene TRBJ2-7; either TRBD1 or TRBD2 may fit D (5 bases each). Trimming left V 4 bases short and J 6 bases short, with 14 bases between. The CDR3 length is 13 residues. CDR1 and CDR2 from the germline V gene are SGHNT and YYREEE (reference sequence). The DNA of the CDR3 is TGTGCCAGCAGCCCGCGAGGGGCGGGCGAGCAGTACTTC. Residues: CASSPRGAGEQYF.

The chain couples TRBV7-2 to TRBJ2-3, with 9 bases identical to TRBD2. Trimming took 4 bases from V and 0 from J; bases not matched to a gene: 11. This CDR3 is built from 18 residues. The V gene's germline CDR1 is SGHTA and CDR2 FQGNSA. CDR3 nucleotide sequence: TGTGCCAGCAGCTCAATAGCGGGGGTCCCCTCTAGCACAGATACGCAGTATTTT. This sequence encodes CASSSIAGVPSSTDTQYF. Drawing the rest from reference TRBV7-2 and TRBJ2-3, the complete variable domain is GAGVSQSPSNKVTEKGKDVELRCDPISGHTALYWYRQSLGQGLEFLIYFQGNSAPDKSGLPSDRFSAERTGGSVSTLTIQRTQQEDSAVYLCASSSIAGVPSSTDTQYFGPGTRLTVL.

Worth noting for this clone: The germline gene is not matched at one end of the junction; a read error may be the cause. The V and J genes are TRBV6-5 and TRBJ1-1; D is undetermined. Germline V gene data show CDR1 as MNHEY and CDR2 as SVGAGI. The CDR3 totals 12 residues. CDR3 in DNA: TGTGCCATCAGTGGCGGTGACTCTGAAGCTTTCTTT. Its translation is CAISGGDSEAFF.

The chain has TRBV27 and TRBJ2-7; 7 nucleotides align to TRBD1. Germline CDR1 MNHEY, CDR2 SMNVEV (reference sequence). The CDR3 has 12 amino acids. J was trimmed by 1 base and V by 8 bases; bases with no gene match: 2. The CDR3 spells CASADRSYEQYF. The CDR3 nucleotides are TGTGCCAGCGCGGACAGGTCCTACGAGCAGTACTTC.

V usage is TRBV6-6 and J usage is TRBJ2-5; D not resolved. The V gene's germline CDR1 is MNHNY and CDR2 SVGAGI (reference sequence). This CDR3 is built from 15 residues. Trimming left V 2 bases short and J 2 bases short, with 12 bases between. The CDR3 region has the DNA TGTGCCAGCAGTTACGATCGACCTTCACAAGAGACCCAGTACTTC. Encoded protein: CASSYDRPSQETQYF.

The chain uses TRBV29-1 and TRBJ1-2; D is unclear. The CDR3 spans 12 residues. Trimming left V 4 bases short and J 3 bases short, with 9 bases between. Germline CDR1 SQVTM, CDR2 ANQGSEA. Here the CDR3 DNA reads TGCAGCGTTGCACCATCGGACTATGGCTACACCTTC. It specifies CSVAPSDYGYTF.

The gene calls are TRBV7-9 and TRBJ2-1, with 8 bases identical to TRBD2. The CDR3 is made up of 17 amino acids. Losses at the gene ends were 6 bases for V and 7 bases for J; bases not matched to a gene: 17. From germline, CDR1 is SEHNR and CDR2 FQNEAQ (reference sequence). The DNA for the CDR3 is TGTGCCAGCAGGTCCTATGGGAAGCGGGGGCCCCTGAATGAGCAGTTCTTC. Translated, it gives CASRSYGKRGPLNEQFF.

The genes are TRBV18 and TRBJ1-6; a weak D match, TRBD1 (6 bases). CDR3 size: 20 residues. V dropped 0 bases and J dropped 3 bases, with 21 bases sitting between them. The germline V gene has CDR1 KGHSH and CDR2 LQKENI. Here the CDR3 reads CASSPPTVGTTGRYNSPLHF. CDR3 coding DNA: TGTGCCAGCTCACCACCGACTGTGGGGACAACTGGGCGCTATAATTCACCCCTCCACTTT.

The rearrangement joins TRBV6-5 to TRBJ1-1; D is unclear. The CDR3 spans 15 residues. V was pared by 0 bases and J by 5 bases, with 13 bases between. Germline V CDR1 and CDR2: MNHEY, SVGAGI. CDR3 region: CASSYSRGISTEAFF. The CDR3 nucleotides are TGTGCCAGCAGTTACTCGCGAGGGATTAGTACTGAAGCTTTCTTT.

This clone was picked up a small number of times. This rearrangement joins TRBV5-6 to TRBJ1-1, with 9 bases aligning to TRBD1. With 3 bases clipped from V and 0 bases from J, the junction kept 6 bases outside the gene matches. Per germline, CDR1 SGHDT and CDR2 YYEEEE. The CDR3 extends over 16 amino acids. The CDR3: CASSWDRALMNTEAFF. The CDR3 coding sequence is TGTGCCAGCAGCTGGGACAGGGCCCTCATGAACACTGAAGCTTTCTTT.

The gene calls are TRBV19 and TRBJ2-3; D assignment may be TRBD1 or TRBD2 (6 bases each). The germline gives CDR1 LNHDA, CDR2 SQIVND (reference sequence). V was shortened by 5 bases and J by 2 bases, with 14 bases between the two germline ends. The CDR3 has 15 amino acids. DNA for the CDR3: TGTGCCAGTAGTTCGGTGGGGGGCCACACAGATACGCAGTATTTT. Its protein is CASSSVGGHTDTQYF.

The V and J genes are TRBV29-1 and TRBJ2-2; D is unresolved. The V and J ends lost 7 bases and 0 bases respectively, with 12 bases between them. Germline-derived CDR1 and CDR2 are SQVTM and ANQGSEA. The CDR3 contains 14 residues. The CDR3 region is CSARTTTNTGELFF. In DNA form, the CDR3 reads TGCAGCGCCCGAACTACTACGAACACCGGGGAGCTGTTTTTT.